This T cell receptor beta chain appears in the sequencing data of a study of vaccination effects on CD4 cells after COVID-19 (dated by TCRdb to between 2021 and 2022). Broadly, across the study: In the ViraFEST assay, PBMC were stimulated with viral peptide pools, and TCR sequencing was then used to find antigen-specific CD4+ T cell clonotypes based on their expansion. Across the study, the median time from the second dose to post-vaccine sampling was 72 days (range 14 to 241). Over 1.5 million PBMC per well were cultured with 9 to 10 ug/ml peptides in IMDM containing around 4.6% human AB serum, around 10 IU/ml IL-2 and gentamicin. SARS-CoV-2 spike-specific CD4+ TCR repertoires from before and after mRNA vaccination were compared in COVID-19 convalescent patients and in infection-naive vaccine recipients. A total of 10 COVID-19 convalescent patients and a few SARS-CoV-2-naive healthy vaccine recipients were included in the full study. Cultures from other donors in the study were sequenced using the Oncomine TCR Beta short-read assay on an Illumina iSeq 100. Overall results and qualifications from the work: Both infection-induced and vaccine-induced clones contracted markedly at late post-vaccination timepoints, which is consistent with waning T cell responses. Limitations of the study were the small number of convalescent patients and the absence of early post-infection timepoints. In healthy vaccine recipients, vaccine-induced clones were almost all SARS-CoV-2 mono-reactive, with only 1 of 255 being cross-reactive with common cold coronaviruses.

The sample holds a few counts of this clone. Its antigen is not yet known. No per-base quality is available; no much larger clone lies one base away. After roughly 11 days of culture, CD4+ T cells were isolated with the EasySep CD4+ T cell isolation kit. Each participant received two doses of an mRNA SARS-CoV-2 vaccine, either BNT162b2 or mRNA-1273. Healthy vaccine recipients had no prior SARS-CoV-2 infection, confirmed by negative nucleocapsid antibodies before and after vaccination. On days 3 and 7, half of the culture medium was replaced with fresh IL-2-containing medium. Each peptide stimulation condition was cultured in triplicate wells unless otherwise noted. PBMC were separated from whole blood using Ficoll-Paque Plus gradient centrifugation and were then either cryopreserved at -140C or used fresh. Genomic DNA was extracted from cultured CD4+ T cells with the QIAamp micro DNA kit. The CDR3 has 13 amino acids, counting the end cysteine and phenylalanine. The entry retains the CDR3 DNA only, 39 bases that are in frame from base 1. V sheds 7 bases and J sheds 0 bases, leaving 7 bases between their ends. CDR1 WSHSY and CDR2 SAAADI were looked up in the germline V gene.

Receptor libraries were prepared by the immunoSEQ multiplex PCR assay. DNA from the cultured, isolated CD4+ T cells was subjected to TCR beta CDR3 sequencing. The authors' analysis ran thus. Non-productive TCR sequences were removed and reads were trimmed to the CDR3 region, keeping CDR3s of at least 7 amino acids. Antigen-specific clonotypes were identified with the MANAFEST web app by comparing expansion in peptide wells against reference cultures. To be called positive, a clone needed expansion at FDR<0.05 compared with the reference and with all other wells, an odds ratio greater than 5, and a frequency greater than 0.1% in two replicate wells. A clonotype was defined as cross-reactive if the clonotype was significantly expanded both in SARS-CoV-2 spike wells and in at least one common cold coronavirus spike condition. Using the stringdist R package, CDR3 similarity was measured by Levenshtein distance, and unrooted trees were constructed with ape in R 3.6.1. The immuneACCESS repertoire file appears here via TCRdb, limited to in-frame rearrangements. These files lack a portion of the clones; in checked studies, under half of the deficit traces to unresolved V genes, and the cause of the others is not known. V and J calls and clone size are given by that table; D and trimming were obtained from the DNA. This sample lists about 45,000 clones; 55% to 85% were detected once. The ten largest make up less than 10% of the sample.

The sequence joins TRBV10-2 to TRBJ1-5, with the D gene not confidently named. The sequenced sample was CD4+ T cells from PBMCs cultured without peptide, obtained after COVID-19 vaccination. This clonotype originated in a human donor who received a COVID-19 vaccine. CDR3 protein: CASKVSSNQPQHF. Read as DNA, the sequence is TGCGCCAGCAAGGTCAGTAGCAATCAGCCCCAGCATTTT.